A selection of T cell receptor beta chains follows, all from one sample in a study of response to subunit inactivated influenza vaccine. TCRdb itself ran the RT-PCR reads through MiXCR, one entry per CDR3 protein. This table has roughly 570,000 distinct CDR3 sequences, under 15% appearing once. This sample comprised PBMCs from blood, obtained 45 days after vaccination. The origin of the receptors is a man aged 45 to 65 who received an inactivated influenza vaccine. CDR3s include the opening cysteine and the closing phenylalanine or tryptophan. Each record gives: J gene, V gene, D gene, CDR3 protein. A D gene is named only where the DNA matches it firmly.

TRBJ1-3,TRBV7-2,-,CASSLEFGNTIYF
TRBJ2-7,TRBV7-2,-,CASSGPGAGRYEQYF
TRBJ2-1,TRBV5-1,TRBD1,CASSVDRGAEQFF
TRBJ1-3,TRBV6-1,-,CASTGGSSGNTIYF
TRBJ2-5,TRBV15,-,CATSRDRPTRGETQYF
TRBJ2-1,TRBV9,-,CASSVVADYNEQFF
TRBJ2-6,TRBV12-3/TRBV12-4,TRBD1,CASTRDSTYSGANVLTF
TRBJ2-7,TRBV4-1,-,CASSQEVTAAYEQYF
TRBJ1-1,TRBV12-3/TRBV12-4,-,CASRPERGVNTEAFF
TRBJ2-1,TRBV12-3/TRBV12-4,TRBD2,CASRGLAADSYNEQFF
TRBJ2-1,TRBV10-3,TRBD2,CAISVGGGLSSYNEQFF
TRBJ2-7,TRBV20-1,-,CSATGNYEQYF
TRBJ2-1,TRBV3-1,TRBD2,CASSQVAGANEQFF
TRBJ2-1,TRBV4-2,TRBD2,CASSQGASGSYNEQFF
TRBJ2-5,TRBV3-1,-,CASSKDQETQYF
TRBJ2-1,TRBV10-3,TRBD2,CAISPSGGANEQFF
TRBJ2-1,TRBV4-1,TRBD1,CASSQGQARGSYNEQFF
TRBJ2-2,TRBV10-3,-,CAISDGPGANTGELFF
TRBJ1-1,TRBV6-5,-,CASSYRGGSTKAFF
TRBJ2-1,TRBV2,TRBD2,CASSPMGGVGEQFF
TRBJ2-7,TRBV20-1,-,CSAESRASYEQYF
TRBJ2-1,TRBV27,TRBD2,CASSSMWSQGLAGGLYSNEQFF
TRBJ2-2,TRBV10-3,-,CATIRELLNTGELFF
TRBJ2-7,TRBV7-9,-,CASSLGVEKTYEQYF
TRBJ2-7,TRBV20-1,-,CSARFRGRDEQYF
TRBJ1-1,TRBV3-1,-,CASSQDITDLNTEAFF
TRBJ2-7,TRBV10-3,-,CAISETENEQYF
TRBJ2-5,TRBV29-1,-,CSVEGVLKETQYF
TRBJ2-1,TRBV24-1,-,CATSDSQANSYNEQFF
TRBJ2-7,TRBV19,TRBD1,CASSYDRDRGHYEQYF
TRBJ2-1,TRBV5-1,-,CASSLDPLGSYNEQFF
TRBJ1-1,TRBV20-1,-,CSAREYTEAFF
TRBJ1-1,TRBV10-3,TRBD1,CAIGQGASTEAFF
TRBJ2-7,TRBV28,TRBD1,CASRDRGNEQYF
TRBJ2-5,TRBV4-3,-,CASSQDNGVEETQYF
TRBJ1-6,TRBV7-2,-,CASSLTSGNSPLHF
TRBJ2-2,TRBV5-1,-,CASSSRTTNTGELFF
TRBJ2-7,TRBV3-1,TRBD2,CASSPERGGIVHEQYF
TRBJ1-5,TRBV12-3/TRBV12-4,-,CASSLYGVKPQHF
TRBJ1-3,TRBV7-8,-,CASSLEVQLESSGNTIYF
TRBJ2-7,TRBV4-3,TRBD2,CASSQMTTSGRNRLYEQYF
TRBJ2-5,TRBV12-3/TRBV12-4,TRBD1,CASSFPAGGGETQYF
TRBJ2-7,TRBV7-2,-,CASSIRYEQYF
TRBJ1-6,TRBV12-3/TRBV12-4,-,CASSRPEGGSPLHF
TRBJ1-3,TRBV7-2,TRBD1,CASSWVPGQGHTIYF
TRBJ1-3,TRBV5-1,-,CASSLDPPEGNTIYF
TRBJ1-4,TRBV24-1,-,CATSDGGGTNEKLFF
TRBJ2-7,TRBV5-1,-,CASSLQATESYEQYF
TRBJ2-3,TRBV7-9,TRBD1,CASSAAGGHIDTQYF
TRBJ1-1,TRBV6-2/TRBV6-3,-,CASIGMNTEAFF
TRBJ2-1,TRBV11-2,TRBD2,CASSLSSGGYSYNEQFF
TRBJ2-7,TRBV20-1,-,CSARDRIGWYEQYF
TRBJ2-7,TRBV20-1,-,CSALVAGFDEQYF
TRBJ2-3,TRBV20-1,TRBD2,CSASRTSGRGGTDTQYF
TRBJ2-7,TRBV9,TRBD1,CASSVGQGPSYEQYF
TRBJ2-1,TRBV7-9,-,CASSLRAIEQFF
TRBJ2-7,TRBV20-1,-,CSARGGTSYEQYF